This passage covers 10 T cell receptor beta chains from one sample sequenced in a study of blood T cell repertoires in COVID-19. The repertoire was sequenced with immunoSEQ multiplex PCR; TCRdb's copy has only in-frame clones and lacks some. The table includes 300,000 to 500,000 clones, more than 75% detected once. Sequencing input: PBMCs or T cells enriched from blood (not recorded which). The receptors shown here come from a woman aged 25 to 45 with acute COVID-19.

The chain uses TRBV27 and TRBJ1-5; TRBD1 aligns across 11 bases. The ends lost 3 bases at V and 7 bases at J; junction bases unmatched: 11. This CDR3 region has 17 residues. CDR1 MNHEY and CDR2 SMNVEV come from the germline V gene (reference sequence). DNA for the CDR3: TGTGCCAGCAGTTTTTCCCCGGGGACAGGGGGTAGACAGCCCCAGCATTTT. Encoded protein: CASSFSPGTGGRQPQHF.

The V call is TRBV7-3, the J call TRBJ2-1; 8 bases line up with TRBD2. Germline trimming cut 3 bases from V and 8 bases from J; bases unmatched to any gene: 9. The germline V gene has CDR1 SGHTA and CDR2 FQGTGA. The CDR3 loop spans 15 amino acids. The CDR3 protein is CASSFYGGATDEQFF. The CDR3 region has the DNA TGTGCCAGCAGCTTTTACGGGGGGGCCACAGATGAGCAGTTCTTC.

The chain carries TRBV7-3 and TRBJ2-1; maybe TRBD1 (6 bases). V lost 5 bases and J lost 8, with 13 bases in between. The CDR3 totals 13 residues. Germline values: CDR1 SGHTA, CDR2 FQGTGA. In DNA, the CDR3 is TGTGCCAGCAGCCCTGGGACACGGGATGAGCAGTTCTTC. Its protein product is CASSPGTRDEQFF.

This clone was observed once. The CDR3 is CASLTGALGNTIYF. The CDR3 coding sequence is TGTGCCAGCCTCACAGGGGCCCTTGGAAACACCATATATTTT. V is TRBV6-5 and J is TRBJ1-3; 7 bases line up with TRBD1. CDR3 length: 14 residues. CDR1 is MNHEY and CDR2 is SVGAGI in the germline V gene. J lost 3 bases, V lost 8 bases, and 7 bases had no gene match.

This rearrangement joins TRBV10-1 to TRBJ2-1; no reliable D call. Trimming took 4 bases from V and 6 from J, leaving 13 bases between them. The CDR3 is made up of 14 amino acids. CDR1 WNHNN and CDR2 SYGVQD come from the germline V gene (reference sequence). Here the CDR3 reads CASSVSRGPNEQFF. CDR3 nucleotide sequence: TGCGCCAGCAGTGTGTCTAGAGGCCCCAATGAGCAGTTCTTC.

This clone was seen a few times. This sequence joins TRBV7-9 and TRBJ2-6; tentatively, D is TRBD2 (6 bases). The CDR3 totals 16 residues. V lost 8 bases and J lost 2, with 16 bases in between. The V gene's germline CDR1 is SEHNR and CDR2 FQNEAQ (reference sequence). The CDR3 region has the DNA TGTGCCAGCTCCCGGGACTCTTCACCTGGGGCCAACGTCCTGACTTTC. This codes for CASSRDSSPGANVLTF.

This sequence joins TRBV30 and TRBJ1-6, with 10 bases that match TRBD1. Unmatched junction bases numbered 6, after V lost 5 bases and J lost 5 bases. The CDR3 runs to 15 residues. CDR1 and CDR2 from the germline V gene are GTSNPN and SVGIG (reference sequence). The CDR3 coding sequence is TGTGCCTGGCGGACAGGGGGACTGGATAATTCACCCCTCCACTTT. Translating gives CAWRTGGLDNSPLHF.

The chain employs TRBV7-8 and TRBJ2-7; 14 positions match TRBD2. Germline lookup yields CDR1 SGHVS and CDR2 FQNEAQ. Trimming cost V 4 bases and J 0 bases; bases outside gene matches: 5. This CDR3 contains 17 residues. CDR3 region: CASSSTSGGGFSYEQYF. CDR3 DNA sequence: TGTGCCAGCAGCTCGACTAGCGGGGGGGGATTCTCCTACGAGCAGTACTTC.

The chain employs TRBV6-5 and TRBJ2-1; D remains unclear. The germline CDR1 and CDR2 sequences are MNHEY and SVGAGI. The CDR3 is 16 amino acids. Trimming took off 0 bases at V and 4 bases at J, with 13 bases between the two ends. Here the CDR3 reads CASSYSTLEPYNEQFF. The DNA for the CDR3 is TGTGCCAGCAGTTACTCGACTTTGGAGCCTTACAATGAGCAGTTCTTC.

The V call is TRBV18, the J call TRBJ1-2, with D possibly matching TRBD1 (5 bases). This CDR3 region has 15 residues. Trimming pared 4 bases from V and 2 bases from J, leaving 14 bases between. Per the germline V gene, CDR1 is KGHSH and CDR2 is LQKENI. DNA for the CDR3: TGTGCCAGCTCACTATTAACAGGTTACAACTATGGCTACACCTTC. It translates to CASSLLTGYNYGYTF. The whole variable domain, remainder taken from reference TRBV18 and TRBJ1-2, is NAGVMQNPRHLVRRRGQEARLRCSPMKGHSHVYWYRQLPEEGLKFMVYLQKENIIDESGMPKERFSAEFPKEGPSILRIQQVVRGDSAAYFCASSLLTGYNYGYTFGSGTRLTVV.